Below are 15 T cell receptor beta chains sequenced from a single sample in a study of blood T cell repertoires in COVID-19. Assay: immunoSEQ multiplex PCR; the TCRdb copy retains only in-frame clones and omits some. The repertoire holds about 480,000 clones, with about 91% as singletons. The sequenced sample was peripheral blood. These receptors were collected from a woman between 45 and 65 years old with COVID-19, enrolled during active disease.

J is TRBJ1-2 and V is TRBV4-1; TRBD1 matches at 10 bases. The CDR3 is 16 amino acids. Germline-derived CDR1 and CDR2 are MGHRA and YSYEKL. V lost 4 bases, J lost 3 bases, and 8 bases stayed unmatched. The CDR3 loop reads CASSLNPGQGDYGYTF. CDR3 coding DNA: TGCGCCAGCAGCCTAAACCCCGGACAGGGGGACTATGGCTACACCTTC.

V and J are TRBV30 and TRBJ1-1; no reliable D call. The CDR3 covers 14 residues. V shed 0 bases and J shed 2 bases, with 10 bases lying between them. Germline CDR1 and CDR2: GTSNPN and SVGIG (reference sequence). The CDR3 DNA reads as TGTGCCTGGAGTGTCGGGGTAAGCAACACTGAAGCTTTCTTT. Translation: CAWSVGVSNTEAFF.

The chain links TRBV10-2 to TRBJ1-6; 7 positions match TRBD1. The CDR3 is 16 residues long. CDR1 is WSHSY, CDR2 SAAADI, per germline. The V segment lost 2 bases and the J segment 4 bases; nucleotides outside the gene matches: 5. As DNA, the CDR3 is TGCGCCAGCAGTGAGGGGGCAGGGGGGTATAATTCACCCCTCCACTTT. This encodes CASSEGAGGYNSPLHF.

The rearrangement joins TRBV20-1 to TRBJ1-4, with D unresolved. CDR1 and CDR2 from the germline V gene are DFQATT and SNEGSKA (reference sequence). The V gene lost 1 base and the J gene lost 8 bases, with 5 bases spanning the gap. The CDR3 length is 11 residues. CDR3 DNA sequence: TGCAGTGCTAGAGGGCCGGAAAAACTGTTTTTT. Translated: CSARGPEKLFF.

The V gene is TRBV12-5, the J gene TRBJ2-3, with 9 bases identical to TRBD1. V gave up 4 bases and J gave up 2 bases; unmatched junction bases: 4. From germline, CDR1 is LGHNT and CDR2 FRNRAP. This CDR3 region has 15 residues. CDR3 sequence (DNA): TGTGCTAGTGGTTCGGGGACAGGGAACACAGATACGCAGTATTTT. Translation: CASGSGTGNTDTQYF.

Points on this clone: Other DNA sequences in this specimen translate into the identical CDR3. The chain combines TRBV5-6 with TRBJ2-7, with TRBD1 identical over 10 bases. The CDR3 is made up of 15 amino acids. Germline V gene lookup returns CDR1 SGHDT and CDR2 YYEEEE. V was clipped by 5 bases and J by 2 bases; unmatched bases: 7. The chain's CDR3 is CASSSGQGNPYEQYF. Written as DNA, the CDR3 is TGTGCCAGCAGTTCGGGACAGGGGAACCCCTACGAGCAGTACTTC.

A note on this clone: The sample contains more than one DNA sequence encoding this CDR3. The V call is TRBV19, the J call TRBJ2-1, with 12 positions matching TRBD2. The CDR3 covers 13 residues. CDR1 is LNHDA and CDR2 is SQIVND in the germline V gene (reference sequence). V lost 9 bases to trimming and J lost 5 bases; unmatched junction nucleotides: 2. The CDR3 is CASSSGGDNEQFF. Written as DNA, the CDR3 is TGTGCCAGCTCTAGCGGGGGGGACAATGAGCAGTTCTTC.

This chain joins TRBV4-1 and TRBJ1-2, with a tentative D call TRBD1 (6 bases). V was cut by 1 base and J by 5 bases, with 11 bases left in between. Germline assignment: CDR1 MGHRA and CDR2 YSYEKL. This CDR3 contains 14 residues. CDR3 DNA: TGCGCCAGCAGCCAAGCCACAGGGTTTTATGGCTACACCTTC. Protein product: CASSQATGFYGYTF.

The rearrangement uses TRBV24-1 and TRBJ2-3; tentatively, D is TRBD2 (6 bases). V was shortened by 4 bases and J by 3 bases, with 7 bases between the two germline ends. Germline V gene data show CDR1 as KGHDR and CDR2 as SFDVKD. CDR3 length: 13 amino acids. The DNA for the CDR3 is TGTGCCACCAGTGAGGAGGGGACAGATACGCAGTATTTT. Its protein is CATSEEGTDTQYF.

The chain links TRBV7-9 to TRBJ2-2; D is perhaps TRBD2 (5 bases). Deletions cut 6 bases from V and 6 bases from J, with 14 bases between. There are 14 residues in the CDR3. Germline CDR1 SEHNR, CDR2 FQNEAQ (reference sequence). The CDR3 reads CASSFEGRAGELFF. The CDR3 DNA reads as TGTGCCAGCAGTTTCGAGGGTCGGGCCGGGGAGCTGTTTTTT.

In this sample, this clone turned up once. V and J are TRBV6-5 and TRBJ2-7; 9 positions match TRBD1. The length of the CDR3 is 12 residues. The germline gives CDR1 MNHEY, CDR2 SVGAGI. The CDR3 is CASSTRDRELSV. CDR3 nucleotides: TGTGCCAGCAGTACCCGGGACAGGGAACTTTCCGTC.

V and J are TRBV9 and TRBJ1-1; D call uncertain. The V end lost 7 bases, the J end lost 1 base, and 11 bases lay between the germline ends. The CDR3 extends over 13 amino acids. Germline loops: CDR1 SGDLS, CDR2 YYNGEE. The DNA of the CDR3 is TGTGCCAGCGGAAAGACTGGGAACACTGAAGCTTTCTTT. Residues: CASGKTGNTEAFF.

The chain's CDR3 is CASSHVTGGPMNTEAFF. CDR3 in DNA: TGTGCCAGCAGCCACGTAACAGGGGGACCTATGAACACTGAAGCTTTCTTT. The V gene is TRBV3-1 (or the pseudogene TRBV3-2), the J gene TRBJ1-1; 8 nucleotides match TRBD1. The CDR3 extends over 17 amino acids. Germline lookup yields CDR1 LGHDT and CDR2 YNNKEL (reference sequence). V lost 3 bases, J lost 0 bases, and 9 bases stayed unmatched.

The CDR3 protein is CASVGGEQYF. The CDR3 coding sequence is TGTGCCAGCGTGGGAGGTGAGCAGTACTTC. The V and J genes are TRBV2 and TRBJ2-7, with D possibly matching TRBD2 (6 bases). This CDR3 is built from 10 residues. Deletions cut 8 bases from V and 7 bases from J, with 9 bases between. CDR1 is SNHLY and CDR2 is FYNNEI in the germline V gene.

The chain has TRBV3-1 (or the pseudogene TRBV3-2) and TRBJ1-6, with 8 positions matching TRBD1. This CDR3 has 13 residues. CDR1 and CDR2 (germline): LGHDT, YNNKEL (reference sequence). V was pared by 4 bases and J by 9 bases, with 2 bases of the junction left unmatched. CDR3 sequence (DNA): TGTGCCAGCAGCCGGGACAGGCGTTCACCCCTCCACTTT. This translates into CASSRDRRSPLHF.